These 5 T cell receptor beta chains share one sample of origin, sequenced in a study of blood T cell repertoires in COVID-19. This table comes from immunoSEQ multiplex PCR, and its TCRdb copy is limited to in-frame clones, with some not included. The table shows roughly 24,000 clones, with around 92% occurring only once. Sequenced input: peripheral blood. The receptors were sampled from a human donor in a cohort sampled during active COVID-19.

V is TRBV10-2 and J is TRBJ2-1; TRBD2 aligns across 14 bases. Trimming at V came to 6 bases and at J to 7 bases, leaving 5 bases not matched to a gene. Germline V gives CDR1 WSHSY, CDR2 SAAADI. CDR3 size: 15 residues. The CDR3 spells CASRGLAGARNEQFF. The DNA of the CDR3 is TGCGCCAGCAGGGGACTAGCGGGAGCCCGGAATGAGCAGTTCTTC.

The J gene is TRBJ2-5, the V gene TRBV19, with TRBD2 matching 13 bases. After removal of 7 bases from V and 2 bases from J, the junction contained 16 bases not matched to a gene. The CDR3 is made up of 19 amino acids. Germline CDR1 is LNHDA and CDR2 is SQIVND (reference sequence). The CDR3 nucleotides read TGTGCCAGTACCACCGATCACCGACTAGCGGGGGGATTTCAAGAGACCCAGTACTTC. This translates into CASTTDHRLAGGFQETQYF.

The genes are TRBV27 and TRBJ1-5, with D possibly being TRBD1 (5 bases). There are 15 residues in the CDR3. CDR1 MNHEY and CDR2 SMNVEV come from the germline V gene (reference sequence). Trimming took off 5 bases at V and 4 bases at J, with 15 bases between the two ends. CDR3 sequence (DNA): TGTGCCAGCAGTCCGGGGACGGGGGGGAATCAGCCCCAGCATTTT. Its protein product is CASSPGTGGNQPQHF.

This chain joins TRBV11-2 and TRBJ1-3; no definite D call. The V gene lost 1 base and the J gene lost 0 bases, with 7 bases spanning the gap. Germline V gene data show CDR1 as SGHAT and CDR2 as FQNNGV. The length of the CDR3 is 15 residues. This chain's CDR3 is CASSLGSVSGNTIYF. CDR3 nucleotide sequence: TGTGCCAGCAGCTTAGGTTCGGTCTCTGGAAACACCATATATTTT.

V usage is TRBV2 and J usage is TRBJ2-4, with D possibly matching TRBD2 (6 bases). Between the trimmed V and J ends, which lost 3 bases and 4 bases, there was a span of 10 bases. There are 14 residues in the CDR3. Germline CDR1 and CDR2: SNHLY and FYNNEI. This CDR3 reads CASSDGGRKNIQYF. CDR3 bases: TGTGCCAGCAGTGACGGAGGGCGGAAAAACATTCAGTACTTC.